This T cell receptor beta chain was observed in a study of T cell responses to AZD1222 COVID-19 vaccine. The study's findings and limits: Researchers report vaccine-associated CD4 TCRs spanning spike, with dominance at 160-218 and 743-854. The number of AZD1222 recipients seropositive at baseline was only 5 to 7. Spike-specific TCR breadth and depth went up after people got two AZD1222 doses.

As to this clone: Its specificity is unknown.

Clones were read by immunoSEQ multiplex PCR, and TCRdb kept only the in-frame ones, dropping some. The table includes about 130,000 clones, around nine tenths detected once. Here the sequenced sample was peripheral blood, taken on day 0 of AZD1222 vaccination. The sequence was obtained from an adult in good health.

The CDR3 nucleotides read TGTGCCAGCAGCCTTGGGACTAGCGGTACCTACGAGCAGTACTTC. Protein: CASSLGTSGTYEQYF. The V call is TRBV11-1, the J call TRBJ2-7; 11 bases fit TRBD2. Germline V CDR1 and CDR2: SGHAT, FQDESV (reference sequence). CDR3 size: 15 residues. With V trimmed by 5 bases and J by 2 bases, 5 bases remained unmatched.